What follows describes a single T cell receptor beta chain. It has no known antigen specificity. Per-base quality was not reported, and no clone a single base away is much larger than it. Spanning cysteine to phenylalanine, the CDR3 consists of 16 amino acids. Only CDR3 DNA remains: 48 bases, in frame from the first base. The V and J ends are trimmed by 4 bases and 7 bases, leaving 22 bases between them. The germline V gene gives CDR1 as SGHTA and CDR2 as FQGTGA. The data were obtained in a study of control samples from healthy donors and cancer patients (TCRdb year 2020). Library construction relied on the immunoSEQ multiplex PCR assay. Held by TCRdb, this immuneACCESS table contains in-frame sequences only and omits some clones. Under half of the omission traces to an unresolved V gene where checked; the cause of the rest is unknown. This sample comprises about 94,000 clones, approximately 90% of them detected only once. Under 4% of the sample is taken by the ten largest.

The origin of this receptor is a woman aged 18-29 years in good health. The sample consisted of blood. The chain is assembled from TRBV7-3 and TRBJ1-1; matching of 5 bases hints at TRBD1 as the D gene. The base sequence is TGTGCCAGCAGCTCCAACTTAGGACCGACAGCCAGTGAAGCTTTCTTT. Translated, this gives CASSSNLGPTASEAFF.